These T cell receptor beta chains were read from a single sample in a study of T-cell memory formation after mild COVID-19. TCRdb ran MiXCR on the 5' RACE reads and lists one entry per CDR3 protein. The sample lists 200,000 or so distinct CDR3 sequences, approximately 20% seen once, with 2% to 2.5% in the top ten. Sequenced material: PBMCs or a T cell subset sorted from them (not recorded which). Receptors were obtained from an adult woman who had mild COVID-19 (a few samples of this study predate the infection). Cell type and time point are not known. Each CDR3 is given with its conserved first and last residue. Each record gives: CDR3 protein, CDR3 DNA, clone size, D gene, J gene, V gene. The D gene is left open where the match is weak. Size tells how often a clone was seen (once, few, many) or the class of an expanded clone, and some rows leave it out.

CATSGGTGGNEQFF | TGTGCCACCAGTGGAGGGACCGGGGGGAATGAGCAGTTCTTC | - | TRBD2 | TRBJ2-1 | TRBV24-1
CASEGRESAKNIQYF | TGTGCCAGTGAGGGAAGGGAGTCGGCCAAAAACATTCAGTACTTC | few | - | TRBJ2-4 | TRBV19
CASSQDMSGGYGDTQYF | TGCGCCAGCAGCCAAGATATGAGCGGGGGCTACGGAGATACGCAGTATTTT | many | TRBD2 | TRBJ2-3 | TRBV4-1
CSARGGVGSNQPQHF | TGCAGTGCTAGGGGAGGGGTCGGAAGCAATCAGCCCCAGCATTTT | - | - | TRBJ1-5 | TRBV20-1
CASSQEFATGRDYEQYF | TGTGCCAGCAGCCAAGAGTTCGCGACAGGAAGAGACTACGAGCAGTACTTC | few | - | TRBJ2-7 | TRBV3-1
CASSPGLAGGPIADTQYF | TGTGCCAGCAGCCCTGGACTAGCGGGAGGGCCAATAGCAGATACGCAGTATTTT | - | TRBD2 | TRBJ2-3 | TRBV7-9
CASIQGPHTYGYTF | TGTGCCAGCATCCAGGGTCCCCATACCTATGGCTACACCTTC | few | - | TRBJ1-2 | TRBV9
CAISERDPNSPLHF | TGTGCCATCAGTGAGAGAGACCCGAATTCACCCCTCCACTTT | - | - | TRBJ1-6 | TRBV10-3
CASSFRGLGYTF | TGTGCCAGCAGTTTCCGGGGACTTGGCTACACCTTC | few | - | TRBJ1-2 | TRBV12-3/TRBV12-4
CSANPGLAGGRRAETQYF | TGCAGTGCTAACCCCGGGCTAGCGGGGGGGCGTCGGGCGGAGACCCAGTACTTC | few | TRBD2 | TRBJ2-5 | TRBV20-1
CASSLVAGASPIIRDYGYTF | TGTGCCAGCAGCTTAGTGGCAGGGGCCTCACCCATAATCCGTGACTATGGCTACACCTTC | - | - | TRBJ1-2 | TRBV7-2
CASSSAWEGRGYTF | TGTGCCAGCAGCTCGGCTTGGGAGGGACGAGGCTACACCTTC | few | - | TRBJ1-2 | TRBV28
CASRTGTGGSGANVLTF | TGTGCCAGCAGAACCGGGACAGGGGGCTCTGGGGCCAACGTCCTGACTTTC | few | TRBD1 | TRBJ2-6 | TRBV5-5
CASSQVGQGSSPLHF | TGTGCCAGCAGCCAAGTGGGGCAGGGGAGTTCACCCCTCCACTTT | - | - | TRBJ1-6 | TRBV3-1
CASSPEGTIYF | TGTGCCAGCAGCCCGGAGGGCACCATATATTTT | - | - | TRBJ1-3 | TRBV11-2
CATLSGGGNEQFF | TGTGCCACACTTAGCGGGGGGGGTAATGAGCAGTTCTTC | few | TRBD2 | TRBJ2-1 | TRBV10-3
CASRPQGGGTEAFF | TGTGCCAGCAGGCCACAGGGCGGGGGCACTGAAGCTTTCTTT | - | - | TRBJ1-1 | TRBV6-5
CASSQVAGQNYEQYF | TGCGCCAGCAGCCAAGTCGCGGGACAGAACTACGAGCAGTACTTC | - | - | TRBJ2-7 | TRBV4-1
CASSKTPPGSSTDTQYF | TGTGCCAGCTCGAAAACCCCCCCTGGCAGCAGCACAGATACGCAGTATTTT | - | - | TRBJ2-3 | TRBV12-3/TRBV12-4
CSVRGQGGEQYF | TGCAGCGTCCGGGGACAGGGCGGCGAGCAGTACTTC | many | TRBD1 | TRBJ2-7 | TRBV29-1
CASSVGLAGAGLSYNEQFF | TGTGCCAGCAGCGTGGGACTAGCGGGCGCTGGCCTCTCCTACAATGAGCAGTTCTTC | few | TRBD2 | TRBJ2-1 | TRBV9
CASSRQGLTEAFF | TGCGCCAGCAGCAGACAGGGCCTCACTGAAGCTTTCTTT | few | TRBD1 | TRBJ1-1 | TRBV4-3
CASSESGTYQETQYF | TGTGCCAGCAGTGAATCCGGGACTTACCAAGAGACCCAGTACTTC | - | - | TRBJ2-5 | TRBV25-1
CASSSTGTGANVLTF | TGCGCCAGCAGCTCGACAGGGACTGGGGCCAACGTCCTGACTTTC | few | TRBD1 | TRBJ2-6 | TRBV5-1
CASSKDELQIGNTEAFF | TGTGCCAGCAGCAAAGACGAGCTCCAGATAGGGAACACTGAAGCTTTCTTT | - | - | TRBJ1-1 | TRBV11-1
CASSLTGGNEKLFF | TGTGCCAGCAGCTTAACAGGGGGGAATGAAAAACTGTTTTTT | - | TRBD1 | TRBJ1-4 | TRBV7-2
CASSLNAGGNTEAFF | TGTGCCAGCAGTTTAAACGCAGGGGGGAACACTGAAGCTTTCTTT | few | TRBD1 | TRBJ1-1 | TRBV27